The clone carrying this T cell receptor (beta chain) was seen a few times. The source of the sample is a study of blood T cell repertoires in COVID-19. Study context: From T cells, B-cell-depleted T cells, or PBMCs came the material, which was cDNA or gDNA.

Seattle cases were enrolled at active infection and followed longitudinally. As originally analysed: Counts of nucleated cells, estimated from reference gene primer amplification, were obtained. Measured with immunoSEQ multiplex PCR; TCRdb has only the in-frame clones, and not every one. Clonal size and the V and J genes are those of that table, whereas D and trimming came from the DNA. In the table there are some 200,000 clones, roughly 92% of which are singletons. With 5 bases removed from V and 7 bases from J, the gap between germline ends came to 11 bases. The CDR3 totals 12 residues. From germline, CDR1 is MNHEY and CDR2 SVGAGI.

The sequencing input was peripheral blood. The V and J genes are TRBV6-5 and TRBJ2-5; D gene uncertain. This TCR was recovered from a man between 25 and 39 years old with COVID-19, enrolled during active disease. CDR3: CASSPASGTQYF. In nucleotides, the CDR3 is TGTGCCAGCAGTCCCGCATCCGGGACCCAGTACTTC.